Listed below are T cell receptor beta chains from one sample, sequenced in a study of cytomegalovirus exposure and HLA in healthy donors. Sequenced by immunoSEQ multiplex PCR; TCRdb stores in-frame clones only, minus some. The sample holds around 170,000 clones; 65% to 80% are singletons and the top ten take 2.5%. The sequenced sample was PBMCs. The receptor set was obtained from a woman aged 30 to 39 in good health and CMV-seropositive. Both conserved end residues are trimmed from each CDR3.

v_call: TRBV19; j_call: TRBJ1-4; cdr3_aa: ASSIGGQPANEKLF
v_call: TRBV25-1; j_call: TRBJ1-2; cdr3_aa: ASSEAGSNYGYT
v_call: TRBV7-2; j_call: .; cdr3_aa: ASSLVPLSLYEQY
v_call: TRBV18; j_call: TRBJ2-7; cdr3_aa: ASSPLSYEQY
v_call: TRBV11-2; j_call: TRBJ2-3; cdr3_aa: ASSLGASTDTQY
v_call: TRBV28; j_call: TRBJ2-7; cdr3_aa: ASSQHGGPGWEQY
v_call: TRBV6-6; j_call: TRBJ1-4; cdr3_aa: ASRGQGNEKLF
v_call: TRBV30; j_call: TRBJ1-5; cdr3_aa: AWSVPGRGINQPQH
v_call: TRBV5-4; j_call: TRBJ1-4; cdr3_aa: ASSQAAGQGYEKLF
v_call: TRBV6-5; j_call: TRBJ2-7; cdr3_aa: ASSYGLAGGSEQY
v_call: TRBV5-1; j_call: TRBJ2-2; cdr3_aa: ASSFGGSNTGELF
v_call: TRBV6-1; j_call: TRBJ1-2; cdr3_aa: ASSERIIRYGYT
v_call: TRBV5-5; j_call: TRBJ1-6; cdr3_aa: ASSSTFRGYNSPLH
v_call: TRBV7-9; j_call: TRBJ2-1; cdr3_aa: ASSSNRYEQF
v_call: TRBV11-2; j_call: TRBJ2-3; cdr3_aa: ASSFRGGTASTDTQY
v_call: TRBV28; j_call: TRBJ2-2; cdr3_aa: ASSSPPLAATFGELF
v_call: TRBV28; j_call: TRBJ1-2; cdr3_aa: ASSFERDRGHLTNGYT
v_call: TRBV18; j_call: TRBJ2-5; cdr3_aa: ASSPRGQETQY
v_call: TRBV7-2; j_call: TRBJ2-3; cdr3_aa: ASSLGTSGTDTQY
v_call: TRBV7-7; j_call: TRBJ2-1; cdr3_aa: ASSSRGVSYNEQF
v_call: TRBV27; j_call: TRBJ2-7; cdr3_aa: ASSFPAYEQY
v_call: TRBV5-8; j_call: TRBJ1-1; cdr3_aa: ASSLRTEAF